This T cell receptor (beta chain) was observed in a study of T cell repertoires in cytomegalovirus infection. This clonotype was detected only a few times. TCRdb re-derived calls from the reads in MiXCR, one entry per CDR3 protein. Found here are some 440,000 distinct CDR3 sequences, approximately 31% of them singletons; the top ten hold around 15%. The CDR3 has 15 amino acids. CDR1 is MNHEY and CDR2 is SVGAGI in the germline V gene. V lost 0 bases to trimming and J lost 3 bases; unmatched junction nucleotides: 4. The receptor was derived from a human donor in good health (CMV status not recorded). Some clones in this sample may be carry-over from other donors' samples. V and J are TRBV6-5 and TRBJ2-7, with TRBD2 matching 8 bases. The sample was PBMCs. CDR3 DNA: TGTGCCAGCAGTTACTCGATGGCGGGGGGCTACGAGCAGTACTTC. This encodes CASSYSMAGGYEQYF.